This passage covers 30 T cell receptor beta chains from one sample sequenced in a study of blood T cell repertoires in COVID-19. Measured with immunoSEQ multiplex PCR; TCRdb has only the in-frame clones, and not every one. The sample lists roughly 160,000 clones; over 75% were seen once. Input material: peripheral blood. The receptors originated from a man of 80 years or more with COVID-19, enrolled during active disease.

A single count supports this clone. V is TRBV27 and J is TRBJ1-2; maybe TRBD1 (6 bases). CDR3 size: 14 residues. V was clipped by 4 bases and J by 6 bases, with 15 bases between them. Germline CDR1 reads MNHEY; CDR2 reads SMNVEV (reference sequence). The CDR3 sequence is CASSSLRTENGYTF. As DNA, the CDR3 is TGTGCCAGCAGTTCCTTGAGGACAGAAAATGGCTACACCTTC.

The genes are TRBV2 and TRBJ2-3; TRBD2 matches 13 bases. This CDR3 is 14 amino acids long. V gave up 6 bases and J gave up 4 bases; unmatched junction bases: 1. Germline V lookup: CDR1 SNHLY, CDR2 FYNNEI. This CDR3 is CASRLAGGSDTQYF. Here the CDR3 DNA reads TGTGCCAGCAGACTAGCGGGGGGGTCAGATACGCAGTATTTT.

The table lists this clone with a few counts. V and J are TRBV18 and TRBJ1-4; no clear D gene. This CDR3 contains 15 residues. V was cut by 5 bases and J by 3 bases, with 13 bases left in between. Germline V gene lookup returns CDR1 KGHSH and CDR2 LQKENI. The CDR3 loop reads CASSVRVSANEKLFF. CDR3 DNA sequence: TGTGCCAGCTCAGTGAGGGTTTCGGCTAATGAAAAACTGTTTTTT.

The chain uses TRBV6-5 and TRBJ2-3; 8 nucleotides align to TRBD2. Losses at the gene ends were 8 bases for V and 1 base for J; bases not matched to a gene: 2. This CDR3 comprises 13 residues. CDR1 and CDR2 from the germline V gene are MNHEY and SVGAGI. The CDR3 bases are TGTGCCAGCGGGACTAGAGGCACAGATACGCAGTATTTT. This codes for CASGTRGTDTQYF.

The chain joins TRBV6-6 to TRBJ1-1, with a weak D call TRBD1 (5 bases). Germline V CDR1 and CDR2: MNHNY, SVGAGI (reference sequence). This CDR3 is 13 amino acids long. V lost 6 bases and J 3 bases, leaving 11 bases between the germline ends. This CDR3 reads CASRDRGDTEAFF. The CDR3 DNA sequence: TGTGCCAGCAGAGACCGGGGGGACACTGAAGCTTTCTTT.

The V and J genes are TRBV28 and TRBJ2-7, with D uncertain. Germline V gene lookup returns CDR1 MDHEN and CDR2 SYDVKM. With 2 bases removed from V and 2 bases from J, the gap between germline ends came to 7 bases. The CDR3 spans 13 residues. Here the CDR3 DNA reads TGTGCCAGCAGTTTAGAACGGGCCTACGAGCAGTACTTC. Translated, it gives CASSLERAYEQYF. The full variable domain, completed using reference TRBV28 and TRBJ2-7, is DVKVTQSSRYLVKRTGEKVFLECVQDMDHENMFWYRQDPGLGLRLIYFSYDVKMKEKGDIPEGYSVSREKKERFSLILESASTNQTSMYLCASSLERAYEQYFGPGTRLTVT.

The chain uses TRBV6-5 and TRBJ2-1; TRBD1 agrees at 9 bases. The V and J ends lost 7 bases and 7 bases, in that order; junction bases with no gene match: 11. Per the germline V gene, CDR1 is MNHEY and CDR2 is SVGAGI. The CDR3 is made up of 15 amino acids. This CDR3 is CASMAGTGRSNEQFF. The CDR3 DNA is TGTGCCAGCATGGCCGGGACAGGGAGGTCAAATGAGCAGTTCTTC.

This chain links TRBV7-2 with TRBJ1-2; possibly TRBD1 for D (5 bases). Trimming left V 5 bases short and J 2 bases short, with 15 bases between. The CDR3 spans 15 residues. Germline V gives CDR1 SGHTA, CDR2 FQGNSA. CDR3 region: CASSVDRRGNYGYTF. The CDR3 nucleotides read TGTGCCAGCAGCGTAGATCGGCGGGGGAACTATGGCTACACCTTC.

This clone showed up just a few times. This sequence joins TRBV24-1 and TRBJ1-2; tentative D call: TRBD1 (5 bases). Germline V gene data show CDR1 as KGHDR and CDR2 as SFDVKD. Trimming removed 2 bases from V and 8 bases from J, with 20 bases in between. The CDR3 is 16 amino acids. In DNA, the CDR3 is TGTGCCACCAGTGATTCCCGGGGGGGAGTCGTAGGCGGCTACACCTTC. Translated, it gives CATSDSRGGVVGGYTF.

The chain joins TRBV5-1 to TRBJ2-4; the match to TRBD1 covers 8 bases. Germline CDR1 is SGHRS and CDR2 is YFSETQ. The J segment lost 6 bases and the V segment lost 4 bases, leaving 9 bases of the junction unmatched. CDR3 length: 15 amino acids. The CDR3 DNA is TGCGCCAGCAGCCGGACAGGGCCGGAGGTAAACATTCAGTACTTC. Encoded protein: CASSRTGPEVNIQYF.

The CDR3 sequence: CASSLVPGQNTEAFF. The CDR3 DNA is TGTGCCAGCTCACTAGTACCGGGACAGAACACTGAAGCTTTCTTT. The V and J genes are TRBV18 and TRBJ1-1, with D perhaps TRBD1 (6 bases). The CDR3 is made up of 15 amino acids. Germline values: CDR1 KGHSH, CDR2 LQKENI. V dropped 4 bases and J dropped 1 base, with 13 bases sitting between them.

The chain carries TRBV5-1 and TRBJ2-5; TRBD2 matches 10 bases. Losses at the gene ends were 1 base for V and 3 bases for J; bases not matched to a gene: 3. The CDR3 length is 15 residues. Looked up from germline, CDR1 is SGHRS and CDR2 is YFSETQ. The CDR3 reads CASSLSSGGEETQYF. The DNA of the CDR3 is TGCGCCAGCAGCTTGTCAAGCGGGGGGGAAGAGACCCAGTACTTC. Supplemented by reference TRBV5-1 and TRBJ2-5, the full variable domain reads KAGVTQTPRYLIKTRGQQVTLSCSPISGHRSVSWYQQTPGQGLQFLFEYFSETQRNKGNFPGRFSGRQFSNSRSEMNVSTLELGDSALYLCASSLSSGGEETQYFGPGTRLLVL.

DNA of the CDR3: TGTGCCAGCAGTTGGGACAGGAAGGGCCCTAATTCACCCCTCCACTTT. Protein product: CASSWDRKGPNSPLHF. The V gene is TRBV6-6, the J gene TRBJ1-6; 8 nucleotides align to TRBD1. Germline V gene lookup returns CDR1 MNHNY and CDR2 SVGAGI (reference sequence). The junction had 8 bases not matched to a gene; V was cut back by 4 bases and J by 6 bases. The length of the CDR3 is 16 residues.

This chain joins TRBV5-6 and TRBJ1-2; TRBD1 matches 7 bases. J gave up 4 bases and V 4 bases, and 7 bases lay outside the gene matches. The germline V gene encodes CDR1 SGHDT and CDR2 YYEEEE. The CDR3 runs 14 residues. CDR3 protein: CASSPRGESYGYTF. The DNA for the CDR3 is TGTGCCAGCAGCCCCAGGGGGGAATCCTATGGCTACACCTTC. Variable domain in full (rest from reference TRBV5-6 and TRBJ1-2): DAGVTQSPTHLIKTRGQQVTLRCSPKSGHDTVSWYQQALGQGPQFIFQYYEEEERQRGNFPDRFSGHQFPNYSSELNVNALLLGDSALYLCASSPRGESYGYTFGSGTRLTVV.

The chain joins TRBV5-3 to TRBJ2-1; a weak D match, TRBD2 (7 bases). TRBV5-3 is annotated as an ORF whose role is uncertain. There are 15 residues in the CDR3. The germline V and J ends were trimmed by 4 bases and 3 bases, with 14 bases remaining between them. The chain's CDR3 is CARSPGGRDYNEQFF. The CDR3 nucleotides read TGTGCCAGAAGCCCGGGGGGCCGGGACTACAATGAGCAGTTCTTC.

This clone appeared once. The chain carries TRBV2 and TRBJ2-5; TRBD2 agrees at 14 bases. Germline CDR1 and CDR2: SNHLY and FYNNEI. The CDR3 is 17 residues long. The trim removed 3 bases at V and 4 bases at J, leaving 7 bases unmatched. CDR3 DNA: TGTGCCAGCAGTGACCTGACTAGCGGGGGGGCCCCAGAGACCCAGTACTTC. Protein sequence: CASSDLTSGGAPETQYF.

The genes are TRBV5-4 and TRBJ1-6; D is ambiguous. Germline CDR1 SGHNT, CDR2 YYREEE (reference sequence). V dropped 3 bases and J dropped 4 bases, with 11 bases sitting between them. This CDR3 region has 15 residues. The CDR3 loop is CASSSQLSYNSPLHF. CDR3 in DNA: TGTGCCAGCAGCTCACAGCTAAGTTATAATTCACCCCTCCACTTT.

V and J are TRBV10-3 and TRBJ2-3; D is unresolved. Germline V CDR1 and CDR2: ENHRY, SYGVKD. This CDR3 region has 15 residues. Trimming took 6 bases from V and 0 from J, leaving 13 bases between them. CDR3 sequence reads: CAIRGTAVSTDTQYF. CDR3 coding DNA: TGTGCCATCAGAGGAACGGCGGTCAGCACAGATACGCAGTATTTT.

V is TRBV5-6 and J is TRBJ1-5, with TRBD1 matching over 8 bases. V dropped 0 bases and J dropped 5; count of bases not matched to a gene: 10. Germline lookup yields CDR1 SGHDT and CDR2 YYEEEE. CDR3 length equals 17 residues. The CDR3 nucleotides are TGTGCCAGCAGCTTGGAAGGTCGGGCAGGGGGCCATCAGCCCCAGCATTTT. Its protein product is CASSLEGRAGGHQPQHF. Complete variable domain (other parts from reference TRBV5-6 and TRBJ1-5): DAGVTQSPTHLIKTRGQQVTLRCSPKSGHDTVSWYQQALGQGPQFIFQYYEEEERQRGNFPDRFSGHQFPNYSSELNVNALLLGDSALYLCASSLEGRAGGHQPQHFGDGTRLSIL.

V is TRBV12-3 or TRBV12-4 and J is TRBJ2-5; D not certain. V lost 2 bases and J 5 bases, leaving 9 bases between the germline ends. The CDR3 loop spans 13 amino acids. The CDR3 is CASSLRERETQYF. The CDR3 DNA reads TGTGCCAGCAGTTTACGAGAGAGGGAGACCCAGTACTTC.

The CDR3 region is CASSSNRAPNTEAFF. The CDR3 DNA sequence: TGTGCCAGCAGCTCCAACAGGGCCCCTAACACTGAAGCTTTCTTT. V gene TRBV5-5 combines with J gene TRBJ1-1, with D perhaps TRBD1 (6 bases). Germline V lookup: CDR1 SGHKS, CDR2 YYEKEE (reference sequence). This CDR3 is 15 amino acids long. Trimming stripped 3 bases from V and 2 bases from J, with 14 bases between.

The V call is TRBV6-6, the J call TRBJ1-2; D might be TRBD1 (5 bases). This CDR3 contains 12 residues. Per the germline V gene, CDR1 is MNHNY and CDR2 is SVGAGI (reference sequence). The ends were cut back, 5 bases at V and 6 bases at J, with 10 bases in the middle. The CDR3: CASSRREDGYTF. CDR3 sequence (DNA): TGTGCCAGCAGTCGCAGGGAGGATGGCTACACCTTC.

The chain has TRBV6-6 and TRBJ2-7; 10 bases map to TRBD1. Per germline, CDR1 MNHNY and CDR2 SVGAGI (reference sequence). This CDR3 spans 16 amino acids. V shed 2 bases and J 7 bases; nucleotides not matched to a gene: 11. CDR3 nucleotide sequence: TGTGCCAGCAGTTACGCCTCCGGGACAGGGGCGAATGAGCAGTACTTC. Translating it yields CASSYASGTGANEQYF.

This clone was seen just once. J is TRBJ2-2 and V is TRBV28; D perhaps matches TRBD1 (6 bases). Germline V gene lookup returns CDR1 MDHEN and CDR2 SYDVKM. CDR3 length: 13 amino acids. Trimming cost V 6 bases and J 2 bases, with 7 bases left between them. The chain's CDR3 is CASRTGNTGELFF. The DNA for the CDR3 is TGTGCCAGCAGGACAGGAAACACCGGGGAGCTGTTTTTT.

In this sample, this clone turned up once. This chain uses TRBV7-9 with TRBJ1-2, with D possibly TRBD1 on 5 matching bases. The V gene's germline CDR1 is SEHNR and CDR2 FQNEAQ (reference sequence). The CDR3 has 17 amino acids. V lost 5 bases, J lost 8 bases, and 27 bases lay in between. Here the CDR3 reads CASSPGATGGDLEGYTF. In DNA, the CDR3 is TGTGCCAGCAGCCCCGGAGCAACGGGGGGGGATCTTGAGGGCTACACCTTC.

This chain joins TRBV18 and TRBJ1-5; D perhaps matches TRBD1 (5 bases). Germline CDR1 KGHSH, CDR2 LQKENI. The CDR3 is 14 amino acids. V lost 2 bases and J lost 2, with 7 bases in between. This chain's CDR3 is CASSPGAGNQPQHF. As DNA, the CDR3 is TGTGCCAGCTCACCAGGGGCTGGCAATCAGCCCCAGCATTTT.

The CDR3 reads CASSLGGLNTEAFF. For the CDR3, the DNA is TGTGCCAGCAGCTTGGGAGGGCTGAACACTGAAGCTTTCTTT. The chain is built from TRBV5-5 and TRBJ1-1; D uncertain. The germline V and J ends were trimmed by 0 bases and 0 bases, with 6 bases remaining between them. The CDR3 runs 14 residues. From germline, CDR1 is SGHKS and CDR2 YYEKEE (reference sequence). Using reference TRBV5-5 and TRBJ1-1 for the parts outside the CDR3, the full variable domain is DAGVTQSPTHLIKTRGQQVTLRCSPISGHKSVSWYQQVLGQGPQFIFQYYEKEERGRGNFPDRFSARQFPNYSSELNVNALLLGDSALYLCASSLGGLNTEAFFGQGTRLTVV.

The V call is TRBV7-3, the J call TRBJ2-2, with D possibly TRBD2 on 6 matching bases. V was shortened by 5 bases and J by 6 bases, with 13 bases between the two germline ends. Looked up from germline, CDR1 is SGHTA and CDR2 is FQGTGA. The CDR3 spans 14 residues. The CDR3 reads CASSRWGEAGELFF. CDR3 nucleotides: TGTGCCAGCAGCCGCTGGGGGGAGGCCGGGGAGCTGTTTTTT.

This sequence joins TRBV7-3 and TRBJ2-1, with TRBD2 as a possible D gene (5 bases). The CDR3 is 14 residues long. Germline-derived CDR1 and CDR2 are SGHTA and FQGTGA. Trimming removed 2 bases at V and 5 bases at J, with 10 bases between. CDR3 in amino acids: CASSLYGEHNEQFF. CDR3 sequence (DNA): TGTGCCAGCAGCTTATACGGGGAGCACAATGAGCAGTTCTTC.

This chain joins TRBV7-2 and TRBJ1-2; 8 nucleotides line up with TRBD1. The germline V gene has CDR1 SGHTA and CDR2 FQGNSA. CDR3 length: 14 residues. Trimming removed 4 bases from V and 4 bases from J; junction bases left unmatched: 5. The CDR3 here is CASSSDRGGYGYTF. The CDR3 DNA reads as TGTGCCAGCAGCTCTGACAGGGGAGGCTATGGCTACACCTTC.